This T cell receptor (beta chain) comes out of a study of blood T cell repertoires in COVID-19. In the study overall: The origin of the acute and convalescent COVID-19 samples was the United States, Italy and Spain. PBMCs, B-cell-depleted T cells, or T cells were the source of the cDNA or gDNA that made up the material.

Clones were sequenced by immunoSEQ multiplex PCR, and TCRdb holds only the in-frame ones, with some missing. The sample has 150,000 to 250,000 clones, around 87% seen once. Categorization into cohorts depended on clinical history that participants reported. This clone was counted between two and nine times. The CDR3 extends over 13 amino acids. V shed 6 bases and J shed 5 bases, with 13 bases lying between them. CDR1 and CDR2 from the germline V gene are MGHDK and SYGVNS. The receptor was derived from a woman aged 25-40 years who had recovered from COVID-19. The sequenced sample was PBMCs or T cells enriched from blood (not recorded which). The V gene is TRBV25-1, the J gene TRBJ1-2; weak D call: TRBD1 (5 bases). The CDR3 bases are TGTGCCAGCAGGGCGACAGCCGCTTATGGCTACACCTTC. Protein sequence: CASRATAAYGYTF.